This T cell receptor beta chain was sequenced during a study of T cells in Graves' hyperthyroidism and ophthalmopathy. Study observations and caveats: Ophthalmopathy cases were set apart from stable hyperthyroidism by a 13 V-J model. Blood also contained most expanded thyroid clonotypes above 0.001.

The source material, RNA transcripts, was used to amplify TCR beta CDR3 regions. The HTBI primer set served for first-round RT-PCR of the TCR CDR3. TCRdb re-called the multiplex PCR reads through MiXCR, storing one row per CDR3 protein. Of about 400,000 distinct CDR3 sequences listed, 15% to 18% are singletons. In its sample, this clonotype was seen many times. Its target is unknown. Hyperthyroidism patients were newly diagnosed, had disease duration under 2 months, and were aged 18 to 65 years. Blood dates from first hyperthyroidism diagnosis, before any ophthalmopathy symptoms. Sample: blood. The sequence came from a woman younger than 35 with Graves' hyperthyroidism that later progressed to Graves' ophthalmopathy.

CDR3: CASSLDSAALSEAFF. The CDR3 nucleotides read TGTGCCAGCAGTTTAGATTCGGCAGCCCTAAGTGAAGCTTTCTTT. This chain uses TRBV12-3 or TRBV12-4 with TRBJ1-1; D unclear. This CDR3 is built from 15 residues. Deletions cut 1 base from V and 7 bases from J, with 16 bases between.